One sample yielded the 11 T cell receptor beta chains listed below, sequenced in a study of blood T cell dynamics during melanoma immunotherapy. Time point meaning: week 3, after first cycle of checkpoint inhibitor. Sequencing was performed with immunoSEQ multiplex PCR; in TCRdb, only in-frame clones are kept and a portion is missing. This table has around 20,000 clones, roughly 87% appearing once. This material consisted of blood, taken from a patient treated with checkpoint blockade. The receptors here all came from a human donor with melanoma.

CDR3 DNA sequence: TGTGCCAGCAGTTACCCCAACTCTCCTGAAGCTTTCTTT. Protein sequence: CASSYPNSPEAFF. The chain carries TRBV6-5 and TRBJ1-1; D unresolved. The CDR3 has 13 residues. The ends were cut back, 2 bases at V and 6 bases at J, with 10 bases in the middle. Per the germline V gene, CDR1 is MNHEY and CDR2 is SVGAGI.

This chain links TRBV28 with TRBJ1-3; D unclear. The CDR3 runs 14 residues. The germline V and J ends were trimmed by 3 bases and 1 base, with 7 bases remaining between them. The germline V gene encodes CDR1 MDHEN and CDR2 SYDVKM. The DNA for the CDR3 is TGTGCCAGCAGTTTTCGAACATCTGGAAACACCATATATTTT. It specifies CASSFRTSGNTIYF.

The rearrangement joins TRBV27 to TRBJ1-1; 9 nucleotides line up with TRBD1. The germline V gene encodes CDR1 MNHEY and CDR2 SMNVEV (reference sequence). V trimming: 6 bases; J trimming: 4 bases; junction bases outside the gene matches: 6. This CDR3 has 14 amino acids. CDR3: CASRTGQGPTEAFF. The CDR3, as DNA: TGTGCCAGCAGAACGGGACAGGGTCCCACTGAAGCTTTCTTT.

This chain connects TRBV18 to TRBJ1-5; TRBD1 matches at 8 bases. The trim removed 4 bases at V and 7 bases at J, leaving 9 bases unmatched. Germline CDR1 is KGHSH and CDR2 is LQKENI. This CDR3 is 15 amino acids long. CDR3 coding DNA: TGTGCCAGCTCACTAGCTCGGACAGGGAGCCAGCCCCAGCATTTT. Protein product: CASSLARTGSQPQHF.

This clone has only a few counts. The rearrangement joins TRBV6-5 to TRBJ2-2; D remains unclear. The CDR3 is 15 residues long. The V end was cut by 0 bases, the J end by 1 base, with 6 bases between. In germline, CDR1 is MNHEY, CDR2 SVGAGI. The CDR3 loop is CASSYSAENTGELFF. In DNA, the CDR3 is TGTGCCAGCAGTTACTCGGCGGAGAACACCGGGGAGCTGTTTTTT.

This chain joins TRBV19 and TRBJ2-7, with TRBD1 as a possible D gene (5 bases). The ends were cut back, 2 bases at V and 4 bases at J, with 15 bases in the middle. CDR3 length: 15 residues. The germline CDR1 and CDR2 sequences are LNHDA and SQIVND (reference sequence). The CDR3 is CASSITGHRIYEQYF. The CDR3, as DNA: TGTGCCAGTAGTATAACAGGCCATAGAATTTACGAGCAGTACTTC. Filled out from reference TRBV19 and TRBJ2-7, the complete variable domain reads DGGITQSPKYLFRKEGQNVTLSCEQNLNHDAMYWYRQDPGQGLRLIYYSQIVNDFQKGDIAEGYSVSREKKESFPLTVTSAQKNPTAFYLCASSITGHRIYEQYFGPGTRLTVT.

The chain employs TRBV5-1 and TRBJ1-5, with 7 bases fitting TRBD1. This CDR3 region has 15 residues. The V gene's germline CDR1 is SGHRS and CDR2 YFSETQ. V was clipped by 2 bases and J by 3 bases; unmatched bases: 5. Here the CDR3 reads CASSLSGGDNQPQHF. CDR3 nucleotide sequence: TGCGCCAGCAGCTTATCAGGGGGAGACAATCAGCCCCAGCATTTT.

The rearrangement links TRBV29-1 to TRBJ2-1; 7 nucleotides line up with TRBD2. This CDR3 spans 13 amino acids. Losses at the gene ends were 7 bases for V and 0 bases for J; bases not matched to a gene: 3. CDR1 is SQVTM and CDR2 is ANQGSEA in the germline V gene. CDR3 in amino acids: CSGSGGSYNEQFF. The CDR3 DNA follows: TGCAGCGGGTCGGGGGGCTCCTACAATGAGCAGTTCTTC.

This chain links TRBV28 with TRBJ1-3, with TRBD1 identical over 8 bases. The length of the CDR3 is 15 residues. After removal of 3 bases from V and 4 bases from J, the junction contained 5 bases not matched to a gene. Germline V gene lookup returns CDR1 MDHEN and CDR2 SYDVKM. CDR3 DNA: TGTGCCAGCAGTTTTCTGCAGGGGGCCGGAAACACCATATATTTT. Translating gives CASSFLQGAGNTIYF.

The chain links TRBV28 to TRBJ1-1; D might be TRBD1 (5 bases). The CDR3 has 13 amino acids. Germline CDR1 is MDHEN and CDR2 is SYDVKM. V lost 9 bases and J lost 3, with 14 bases in between. The CDR3 DNA follows: TGTGCCAGTACCTTCTGGGGGTACACTGAAGCTTTCTTT. Translated, it gives CASTFWGYTEAFF.

This clone was observed a single time. The same CDR3 is also encoded by other DNA sequences in this sample. The chain has TRBV9 and TRBJ2-7; maybe TRBD2 (5 bases). Germline values: CDR1 SGDLS, CDR2 YYNGEE. This CDR3 spans 13 amino acids. Between the trimmed V and J ends, which lost 0 bases and 4 bases, there was a span of 8 bases. CDR3: CASSVGLAYEQYF. The CDR3 nucleotides read TGTGCCAGCAGCGTAGGTCTAGCTTACGAGCAGTACTTC.